This TCR beta chain was sequenced during a study of T-cell reconstitution after alpha-beta-depleted transplantation in children. Study findings and constraints: Several hundred expanded graft clones reportedly were the source of alpha-beta T cells about two months after transplant.

This clonotype was recorded many times. What it binds is unknown. Using unique molecular identifiers, the investigators prepared the TCRbeta library. From the PCR reads, TCRdb called clonotypes with MiXCR, one entry per CDR3 protein. The table lists approximately 490,000 distinct CDR3 sequences, about 10% of them singletons. The input for sequencing was PBMCs, taken before TCRalphabeta/CD19-depleted stem cell transplant. This TCR came from a child aged 2-15 years with inherited bone marrow failure, due to receive a stem cell transplant.

CDR3 protein: CASRDSRTYEQYF. The CDR3 nucleotides are TGTGCCAGCCGGGACAGTAGAACCTACGAGCAGTACTTC. The rearrangement uses TRBV12-3 or TRBV12-4 and TRBJ2-7; the match to TRBD1 covers 7 bases. The CDR3 loop spans 13 amino acids. Trimming removed 8 bases from V and 2 bases from J; junction bases left unmatched: 6.